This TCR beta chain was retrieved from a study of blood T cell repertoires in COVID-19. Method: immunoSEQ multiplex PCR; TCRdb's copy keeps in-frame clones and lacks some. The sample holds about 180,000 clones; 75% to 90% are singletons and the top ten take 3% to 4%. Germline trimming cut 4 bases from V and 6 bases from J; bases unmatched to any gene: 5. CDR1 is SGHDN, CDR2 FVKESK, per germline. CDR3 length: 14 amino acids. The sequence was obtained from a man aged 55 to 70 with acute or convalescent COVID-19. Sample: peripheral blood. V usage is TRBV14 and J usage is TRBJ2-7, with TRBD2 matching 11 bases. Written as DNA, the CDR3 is TGTGCCAGCAGCCCTAGCGGGAGGTCTTCCGAGCAGTACTTC. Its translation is CASSPSGRSSEQYF.